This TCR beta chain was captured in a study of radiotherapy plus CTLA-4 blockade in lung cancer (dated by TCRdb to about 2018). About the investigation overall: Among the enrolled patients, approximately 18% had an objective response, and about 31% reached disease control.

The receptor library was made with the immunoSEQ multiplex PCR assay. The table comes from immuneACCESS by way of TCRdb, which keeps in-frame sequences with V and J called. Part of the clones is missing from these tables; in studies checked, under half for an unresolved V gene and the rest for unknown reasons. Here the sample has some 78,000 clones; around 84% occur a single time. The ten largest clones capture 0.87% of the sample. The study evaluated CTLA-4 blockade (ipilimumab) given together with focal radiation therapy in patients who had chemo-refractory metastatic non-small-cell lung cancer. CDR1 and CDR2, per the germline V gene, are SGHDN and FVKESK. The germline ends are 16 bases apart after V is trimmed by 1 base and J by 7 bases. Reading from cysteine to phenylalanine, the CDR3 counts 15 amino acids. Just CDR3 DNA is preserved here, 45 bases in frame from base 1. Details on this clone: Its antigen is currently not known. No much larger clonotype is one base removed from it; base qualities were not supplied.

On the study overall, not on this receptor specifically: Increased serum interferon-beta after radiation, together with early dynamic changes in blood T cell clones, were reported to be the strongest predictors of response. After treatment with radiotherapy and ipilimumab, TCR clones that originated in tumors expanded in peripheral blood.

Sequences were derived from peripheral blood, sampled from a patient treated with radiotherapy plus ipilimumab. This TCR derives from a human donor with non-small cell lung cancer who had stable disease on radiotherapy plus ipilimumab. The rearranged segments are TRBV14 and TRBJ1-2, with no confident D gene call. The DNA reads TGTGCCAGCAGCCAAGTCAGTGGCCTCGGGCTTGGCTACACCTTC. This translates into CASSQVSGLGLGYTF.